Included here is one T cell receptor beta chain sequence, with context. This entry belongs to a study of blood T cell repertoires in COVID-19. Under the authors' procedure: Scientists estimated how many nucleated cells there were by amplifying reference gene primers. Clones were read by immunoSEQ multiplex PCR, and TCRdb kept only the in-frame ones, dropping some. V, J and clone size were drawn from that table, and D and trimming were deduced from the DNA. Here the sample spans more than 250,000 clones, approximately 91% being singletons. This CDR3 has 13 residues. Trimming shortened V by 6 bases and J by 7 bases, and 12 bases separated the two germline ends. The germline V gene encodes CDR1 MNHEY and CDR2 SMNVEV (reference sequence).

The sequence came from a human donor in a cohort sampled during active COVID-19. This chain connects TRBV27 to TRBJ1-4; D possibly corresponds to TRBD1 (6 bases). Sequenced sample: peripheral blood. The CDR3 loop reads CASRTGQTEKLFF. For the CDR3, the DNA is TGTGCCAGCAGGACCGGACAGACTGAAAAACTGTTTTTT.